Following are 26 T cell receptor beta chains from one sample sequenced in a study of T cells expressing NK-cell markers. TCRdb reprocessed the 5' RACE reads and keeps a single row for each CDR3 protein, giving no DNA. The sample includes 500,000 to 700,000 distinct CDR3 sequences. Sequencing was performed on blood T cells: a sorted CD56 or NKG2C T cell subset, CD4+ or CD8+ T cells, or bulk PBMC T cells (not recorded which). The origin of the receptors is a man aged 18 to 29 in good health.

The chain recombines TRBV20-1 with TRBJ2-3; TCRdb calls TRBD1, which cannot be checked without DNA. The V gene's germline CDR1 is DFQATT and CDR2 SNEGSKA (reference sequence). This CDR3 is built from 15 residues. The CDR3 sequence is CSARPGSGGSDTQYF.

This chain uses TRBV12-3 or TRBV12-4 with TRBJ1-1. This CDR3 has 15 amino acids. CDR3 sequence: CASSPPTLVEGEAFF.

The V call is TRBV28, the J call TRBJ2-3; the D call from TCRdb, TRBD1, cannot be confirmed without DNA. The CDR3 totals 15 residues. CDR1 and CDR2 (germline): MDHEN, SYDVKM. This CDR3 reads CASSHRGGGTDTQYF. Full variable domain (outside the CDR3, taken from reference TRBV28 and TRBJ2-3): DVKVTQSSRYLVKRTGEKVFLECVQDMDHENMFWYRQDPGLGLRLIYFSYDVKMKEKGDIPEGYSVSREKKERFSLILESASTNQTSMYLCASSHRGGGTDTQYFGPGTRLTVL.

V is TRBV27 and J is TRBJ2-3; TCRdb reports TRBD2, a call that lacks DNA to check it against. Germline V gives CDR1 MNHEY, CDR2 SMNVEV (reference sequence). The CDR3 is 15 residues long. The CDR3 here is CASSQLPVQQTRLYF.

The CDR3 sequence is CAISHPHQETQYF. V usage is TRBV10-3 and J usage is TRBJ2-5; TCRdb calls TRBD1, which cannot be checked without DNA. The CDR3 has 13 amino acids. The V gene's germline CDR1 is ENHRY and CDR2 SYGVKD.

V usage is TRBV7-9 and J usage is TRBJ2-1. This CDR3 is 17 amino acids long. Germline V CDR1 and CDR2: SEHNR, FQNEAQ (reference sequence). The CDR3 loop is CASSLSTSGTAYNEQFF.

The J gene is TRBJ2-3, the V gene TRBV10-3; TCRdb designates TRBD1, a call that cannot be tested without DNA. The CDR3 loop spans 14 amino acids. Germline CDR1 ENHRY, CDR2 SYGVKD. This CDR3 reads CAISPGTAPDTQYF.

The chain carries TRBV12-3 or TRBV12-4 and TRBJ2-1; TCRdb designates TRBD1, a call that cannot be tested without DNA. This CDR3 comprises 11 residues. CDR3 in amino acids: CATPSSGEQFF.

This rearrangement joins TRBV7-9 to TRBJ2-1; TCRdb calls TRBD2, which cannot be checked without DNA. The CDR3 runs 15 residues. CDR1 and CDR2 (germline): SEHNR, FQNEAQ (reference sequence). The CDR3 sequence: CASSLQLAANDEQFF.

The chain uses TRBV12-3 or TRBV12-4 and TRBJ1-3; there is no DNA to check the TCRdb D call of TRBD1. The CDR3 has 13 residues. CDR3 amino acids: CASSHRGSDTIYF.

The chain combines TRBV7-2 with TRBJ2-5; the TRBD1 assignment by TCRdb is unverifiable without DNA. Germline V gene lookup returns CDR1 SGHTA and CDR2 FQGNSA. This CDR3 region has 13 residues. The CDR3 region is CASGTQGGETQYF.

The chain employs TRBV7-8 and TRBJ2-1; TCRdb outputs TRBD1, but without DNA this stays unchecked. The CDR3 is 13 residues long. Germline lookup yields CDR1 SGHVS and CDR2 FQNEAQ. CDR3: CASSFSWGNEQFF.

V gene TRBV2 combines with J gene TRBJ2-7; the TCRdb call, TRBD1, lacks DNA for checking. In germline, CDR1 is SNHLY, CDR2 FYNNEI. The CDR3 length is 15 residues. This CDR3 reads CASSATGTGLYEQYF.

The V gene is TRBV4-3, the J gene TRBJ2-5; TCRdb outputs TRBD2, but without DNA this stays unchecked. Per the germline V gene, CDR1 is LGHNA and CDR2 is YSLEER. The CDR3 sequence is 15 residues long. This CDR3 is CASSQDGSQAETQYF.

The genes are TRBV12-3 or TRBV12-4 and TRBJ2-3; TCRdb's D call, TRBD1, is unchecked because there is no DNA. This CDR3 has 13 amino acids. CDR3 in amino acids: CASSLGGTERVYF.

The CDR3 protein is CASSPLGAREQFF. The chain joins TRBV3-1 to TRBJ2-1; without DNA, the TCRdb call of TRBD1 cannot be checked. From germline, CDR1 is LGHDT and CDR2 YNNKEL (reference sequence). The CDR3 has 13 amino acids.

V is TRBV5-1 and J is TRBJ2-3; TCRdb proposes TRBD1, but this gene call is untestable without DNA. This CDR3 is 16 amino acids long. The germline gives CDR1 SGHRS, CDR2 YFSETQ. CDR3 amino acids: CASSLAGTNTADTQYF. The whole variable domain, filled in from reference TRBV5-1 and TRBJ2-3, reads KAGVTQTPRYLIKTRGQQVTLSCSPISGHRSVSWYQQTPGQGLQFLFEYFSETQRNKGNFPGRFSGRQFSNSRSEMNVSTLELGDSALYLCASSLAGTNTADTQYFGPGTRLTVL.

The chain joins TRBV4-1 to TRBJ2-4. In germline, CDR1 is MGHRA, CDR2 YSYEKL. The CDR3 is 13 amino acids. This chain's CDR3 is CASSLTGKNIQYF.

This chain uses TRBV15 with TRBJ2-2; TCRdb's D call, TRBD1, is unchecked because there is no DNA. The germline CDR1 and CDR2 sequences are LNHNV and YYDKDF (reference sequence). The CDR3 runs to 16 residues. The chain's CDR3 is CATSTRDRVVLGELFF.

This chain joins TRBV20-1 and TRBJ1-1; TCRdb names TRBD1, which stays unverified in the absence of DNA. Germline CDR1 reads DFQATT; CDR2 reads SNEGSKA (reference sequence). This CDR3 is built from 12 residues. The CDR3 spells CSATRTVNEAFF.

This chain connects TRBV12-3 or TRBV12-4 to TRBJ2-3; TCRdb outputs TRBD1, but without DNA this stays unchecked. The CDR3 extends over 16 amino acids. This CDR3 reads CASSSWGGSGTDTQYF.

The chain recombines TRBV6-5 with TRBJ2-1; the D gene TCRdb calls, TRBD1, cannot be checked with no DNA. Germline V gene data show CDR1 as MNHEY and CDR2 as SVGAGI. This CDR3 contains 13 residues. This CDR3 is CASTKTENNEQFF.

The rearrangement joins TRBV5-1 to TRBJ2-1; TCRdb's D gene call, TRBD2, goes unchecked for lack of DNA. The CDR3 sequence is 16 residues long. Germline V CDR1 and CDR2: SGHRS, YFSETQ. The chain's CDR3 is CASSLMELAGTNEQFF.

The V and J genes are TRBV11-2 and TRBJ2-3; there is no DNA to check the TCRdb D call of TRBD2. This CDR3 has 19 residues. The germline gives CDR1 SGHAT, CDR2 FQNNGV. CDR3 sequence: CASSSIVPGGGRALDTQYF.

V and J are TRBV7-8 and TRBJ2-7; the D gene TCRdb calls, TRBD2, cannot be checked with no DNA. CDR1 is SGHVS and CDR2 is FQNEAQ in the germline V gene. This CDR3 has 16 amino acids. CDR3 region: CASSLEVLGPSYEQYF.

The chain employs TRBV13 and TRBJ2-7. Germline CDR1 PRHDT, CDR2 FYEKMQ (reference sequence). The CDR3 totals 13 residues. This CDR3 reads CASSSGLAREQYF.